This entry lists 3 T cell receptor beta chains sequenced from one sample in a study of blood T cell repertoires in COVID-19. Repertoires were generated with immunoSEQ multiplex PCR, while TCRdb's copy carries only in-frame clones and drops some. The sample has 150,000 or so clones, approximately 79% seen once. Input material: peripheral blood. Receptor source: a woman older than 75 with acute or convalescent COVID-19.

The chain has TRBV2 and TRBJ2-2, with a tentative D call TRBD1 (6 bases). V dropped 4 bases and J dropped 2 bases, with 11 bases sitting between them. This CDR3 is 15 amino acids long. Per germline, CDR1 SNHLY and CDR2 FYNNEI. The CDR3 DNA reads TGTGCCAGCAGTGGCCAGGGGAGTAACACCGGGGAGCTGTTTTTT. Residues: CASSGQGSNTGELFF. The full variable domain, with the rest looked up from reference TRBV2 and TRBJ2-2, is EPEVTQTPSHQVTQMGQEVILRCVPISNHLYFYWYRQILGQKVEFLVSFYNNEISEKSEIFDDQFSVERPDGSNFTLKIRSTKLEDSAMYFCASSGQGSNTGELFFGEGSRLTVL.

This clone was detected ten times or more. The gene calls are TRBV14 and TRBJ2-2, with TRBD2 identical over 8 bases. Germline values: CDR1 SGHDN, CDR2 FVKESK. This CDR3 has 17 amino acids. V lost 4 bases to trimming and J lost 2 bases; unmatched junction nucleotides: 9. The CDR3 here is CASSPELSGRNTGELFF. The DNA of the CDR3 is TGTGCCAGCAGCCCTGAGCTAAGCGGGAGAAACACCGGGGAGCTGTTTTTT. The entire variable domain, with the rest obtained from reference TRBV14 and TRBJ2-2, is as follows: EAGVTQFPSHSVIEKGQTVTLRCDPISGHDNLYWYRRVMGKEIKFLLHFVKESKQDESGMPNNRFLAERTGGTYSTLKVQPAELEDSGVYFCASSPELSGRNTGELFFGEGSRLTVL.

The V call is TRBV7-6, the J call TRBJ2-5, with 10 positions matching TRBD2. V was pared by 1 base and J by 4 bases, with 3 bases of the junction left unmatched. Germline loops: CDR1 SGHVS, CDR2 FNYEAQ. The length of the CDR3 is 15 residues. The chain's CDR3 is CASSLEAGGSETQYF. The DNA for the CDR3 is TGTGCCAGCAGCTTAGAAGCGGGAGGGTCAGAGACCCAGTACTTC.